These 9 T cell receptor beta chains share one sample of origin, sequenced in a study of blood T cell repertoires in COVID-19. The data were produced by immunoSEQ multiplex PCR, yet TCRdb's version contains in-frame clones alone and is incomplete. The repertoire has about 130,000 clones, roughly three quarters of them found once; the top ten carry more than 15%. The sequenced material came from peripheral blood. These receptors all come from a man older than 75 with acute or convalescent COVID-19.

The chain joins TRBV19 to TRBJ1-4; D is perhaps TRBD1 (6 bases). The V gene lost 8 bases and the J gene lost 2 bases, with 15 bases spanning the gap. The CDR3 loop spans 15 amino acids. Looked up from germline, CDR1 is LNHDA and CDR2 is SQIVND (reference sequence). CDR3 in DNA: TGTGCCAGTGCGCAGGGGCTCGTGACTAATGAAAAACTGTTTTTT. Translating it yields CASAQGLVTNEKLFF.

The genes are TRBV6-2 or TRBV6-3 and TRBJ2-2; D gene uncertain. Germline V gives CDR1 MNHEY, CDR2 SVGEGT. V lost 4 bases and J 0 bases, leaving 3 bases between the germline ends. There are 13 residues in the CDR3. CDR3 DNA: TGTGCCAGCAGTTCCACGAACACCGGGGAGCTGTTTTTT. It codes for CASSSTNTGELFF.

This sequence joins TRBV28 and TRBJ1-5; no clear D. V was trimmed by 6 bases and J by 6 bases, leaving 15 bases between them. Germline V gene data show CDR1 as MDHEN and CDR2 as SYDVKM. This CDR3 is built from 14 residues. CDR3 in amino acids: CASRNEVGLQPQHF. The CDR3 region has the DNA TGTGCCAGCAGAAATGAGGTAGGCCTTCAGCCCCAGCATTTT.

The CDR3 sequence is CASSMRLAGGDTQYF. DNA for the CDR3: TGTGCCAGTAGTATGCGGCTAGCGGGTGGAGATACGCAGTATTTT. The rearrangement joins TRBV19 to TRBJ2-3; 8 positions agree with TRBD2. CDR3 length: 15 residues. Germline loops: CDR1 LNHDA, CDR2 SQIVND (reference sequence). Unmatched junction bases numbered 7, after V lost 3 bases and J lost 5 bases.

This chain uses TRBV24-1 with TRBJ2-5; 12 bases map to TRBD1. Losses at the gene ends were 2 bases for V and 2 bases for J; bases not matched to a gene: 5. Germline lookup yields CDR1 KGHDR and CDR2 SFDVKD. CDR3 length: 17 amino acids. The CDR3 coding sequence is TGTGCCACCAGTGATTCTCGGGACAGGGGGCTTCAAGAGACCCAGTACTTC. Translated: CATSDSRDRGLQETQYF.

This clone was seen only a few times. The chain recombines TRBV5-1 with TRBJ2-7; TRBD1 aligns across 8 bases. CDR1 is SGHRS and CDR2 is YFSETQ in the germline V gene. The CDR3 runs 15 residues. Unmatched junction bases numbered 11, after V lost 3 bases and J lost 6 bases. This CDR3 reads CASSWLGSGGGEQYF. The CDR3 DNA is TGCGCCAGCAGCTGGTTGGGCTCAGGGGGCGGCGAGCAGTACTTC.

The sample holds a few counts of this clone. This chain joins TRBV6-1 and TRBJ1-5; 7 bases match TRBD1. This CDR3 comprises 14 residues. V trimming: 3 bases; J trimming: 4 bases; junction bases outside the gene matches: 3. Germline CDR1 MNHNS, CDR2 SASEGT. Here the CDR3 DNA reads TGTGCCAGCAGTGACAGGGGGTTGAATCAGCCCCAGCATTTT. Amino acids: CASSDRGLNQPQHF.

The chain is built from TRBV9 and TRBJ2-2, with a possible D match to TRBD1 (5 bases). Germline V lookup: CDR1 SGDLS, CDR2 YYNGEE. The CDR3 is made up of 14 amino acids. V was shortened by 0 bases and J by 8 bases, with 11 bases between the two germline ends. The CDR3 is CASSVEGYGGELFF. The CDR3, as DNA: TGTGCCAGCAGCGTAGAGGGGTATGGAGGGGAGCTGTTTTTT. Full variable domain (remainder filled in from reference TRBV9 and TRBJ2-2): DSGVTQTPKHLITATGQRVTLRCSPRSGDLSVYWYQQSLDQGLQFLIQYYNGEERAKGNILERFSAQQFPDLHSELNLSSLELGDSALYFCASSVEGYGGELFFGEGSRLTVL.

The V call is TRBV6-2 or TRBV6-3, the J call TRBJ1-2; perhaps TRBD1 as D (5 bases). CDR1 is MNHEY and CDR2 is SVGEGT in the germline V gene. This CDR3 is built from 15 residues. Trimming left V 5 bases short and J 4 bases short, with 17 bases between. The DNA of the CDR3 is TGTGCCAGCAGTGACCGGACTATGGGGGGCTATGGCTACACCTTC. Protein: CASSDRTMGGYGYTF.